Listed below are T cell receptor beta chains from one sample, sequenced in a study of Tregs in tolerant kidney transplant recipients. The assay was immunoSEQ multiplex PCR, and TCRdb's table has in-frame clones only and misses some. The sample carries under 85,000 clones, about 89% recorded once. The sequenced sample was CD4+ T cells from blood, obtained before the transplant. These receptors came from a human donor who received a combined kidney and bone marrow transplant. CDR3s include the opening cysteine and the closing phenylalanine or tryptophan. The D gene is left open where the match is weak. Clone size, where shown, is once, few, many, or a class for clones that have expanded.

abundance	len	d_gene	v_gene	j_gene	CDR3aa	CDR3nt
NA	14	NA	TRBV5-4	TRBJ1-1	CASRPMNGNTEAFF	TGTGCCAGCAGGCCCATGAATGGCAACACTGAAGCTTTCTTT
NA	13	NA	TRBV2	TRBJ1-5	CASGPTGNQPQHF	TGTGCCAGCGGGCCCACAGGGAATCAGCCCCAGCATTTT
NA	12	TRBD1	TRBV30	TRBJ2-7	CAWSDRGHEQYF	TGTGCCTGGTCCGACAGGGGCCACGAGCAGTACTTC
NA	15	TRBD2	TRBV15	TRBJ2-7	CATSRDRGSGYEQYF	TGTGCCACCAGCAGAGATCGCGGGAGTGGGTACGAGCAGTACTTC
NA	15	TRBD1	TRBV28	TRBJ2-5	CASSLARQGEETQYF	TGTGCCAGCAGTTTAGCCCGACAGGGCGAAGAGACCCAGTACTTC
NA	18	TRBD1	TRBV7-3	TRBJ1-1	CASSLNPLGQSLNTEAFF	TGTGCCAGCAGCTTAAATCCCTTGGGACAGAGCCTGAACACTGAAGCTTTCTTT
NA	14	TRBD2	TRBV14	TRBJ2-7	CASSQGLAGVEQYF	TGTGCCAGCAGCCAGGGACTAGCGGGAGTCGAGCAGTACTTC
NA	13	NA	TRBV7-9	TRBJ1-3	CASSLSSRNTIYF	TGTGCCAGCAGCCTTAGTAGCCGAAACACCATATATTTT
NA	14	NA	TRBV2	TRBJ2-3	CASRRQGKGDTQYF	TGTGCCAGCAGAAGGCAGGGGAAGGGAGATACGCAGTATTTT
NA	14	NA	TRBV18	TRBJ1-5	CASSPRSTGQPQHF	TGTGCCAGCTCACCGAGGAGTACCGGTCAGCCCCAGCATTTT
NA	15	TRBD2	TRBV7-2	TRBJ2-7	CASSKRTSGSYEQYF	TGTGCCAGCAGCAAGAGGACTAGCGGCTCCTACGAGCAGTACTTC
NA	13	TRBD1	TRBV11-3	TRBJ2-7	CASSLDYRGVQYF	TGTGCCAGCAGCTTAGACTACAGGGGGGTGCAGTACTTC
once	14	NA	TRBV2	TRBJ2-2	CASSGVRVTGELFF	TGTGCCAGTTCGGGGGTCAGGGTAACCGGGGAGCTGTTTTTT
NA	15	TRBD1	TRBV5-1	TRBJ2-7	CASSLQGSSSYEQYF	TGCGCCAGCAGCTTACAGGGGTCCTCCTCCTACGAGCAGTACTTC
NA	15	TRBD2	TRBV2	TRBJ2-7	CASSDKRRSGGEQYF	TGTGCCAGCAGTGATAAGCGGAGGTCCGGGGGGGAGCAGTACTTC
few	13	NA	TRBV7-2	TRBJ1-5	CASSLAPSQPQHF	TGTGCCAGCAGCTTAGCGCCCAGTCAGCCCCAGCATTTT
NA	12	NA	TRBV6-1	TRBJ1-2	CAGGLENYGYTF	TGTGCCGGAGGTTTAGAAAACTATGGCTACACCTTC
NA	14	NA	TRBV18	TRBJ2-2	CASSPTRSTGELFF	TGTGCCAGCTCACCTACGCGGAGCACCGGGGAGCTGTTTTTT
NA	16	TRBD1	TRBV7-2	TRBJ2-3	CASSLVAGRGTDTQYF	TGTGCCAGCAGCTTAGTGGCCGGCAGGGGGACAGATACGCAGTATTTT
NA	13	NA	TRBV11-3	TRBJ1-1	CASSPQGNTEAFF	TGTGCCAGCAGCCCTCAGGGGAACACTGAAGCTTTCTTT
NA	15	TRBD1	TRBV7-2	TRBJ1-4	CASSEGGQGNEKLFF	TGTGCCAGCAGCGAAGGAGGACAGGGAAATGAAAAACTGTTTTTT
NA	15	TRBD1	TRBV28	TRBJ1-2	CASSLSTGGGVGYTF	TGTGCCAGCAGTTTATCCACAGGGGGTGGTGTGGGCTACACCTTC
NA	16	TRBD1	TRBV27	TRBJ1-1	CASRQPGQGVGTEAFF	TGTGCCAGCAGACAGCCGGGACAGGGGGTGGGAACTGAAGCTTTCTTT
NA	12	NA	TRBV28	TRBJ1-4	CASSRQSQELFF	TGTGCCAGCAGTCGACAGTCTCAGGAACTGTTTTTT
NA	13	NA	TRBV27	TRBJ2-5	CASSFGAQETQYF	TGTGCCAGCAGTTTTGGAGCTCAAGAGACCCAGTACTTC
NA	15	NA	TRBV5-1	TRBJ2-1	CASSFIDSSYNEQFF	TGCGCCAGCAGCTTTATTGATAGCTCCTACAATGAGCAGTTCTTC
NA	15	NA	TRBV27	TRBJ2-5	CASSKLQRGSGTQYF	TGTGCCAGCAGTAAACTTCAAAGGGGGAGTGGGACCCAGTACTTC
NA	14	TRBD1	TRBV19	TRBJ1-1	CASNHGGDRAQAFF	TGTGCCAGTAACCACGGCGGGGACAGGGCTCAAGCTTTCTTT
NA	16	NA	TRBV7-2	TRBJ2-3	CASSLAVERRTDTQYF	TGTGCCAGCAGCTTAGCCGTAGAGCGGCGCACAGATACGCAGTATTTT
NA	16	TRBD2	TRBV18	TRBJ2-7	CASSPRLAGGPHEQYF	TGTGCCAGCTCACCACGACTAGCGGGAGGGCCCCACGAGCAGTACTTC
NA	19	TRBD1	TRBV29-1	TRBJ2-1	CSVGGTGAQRGLFYNEQFF	TGCAGCGTTGGGGGGACAGGGGCCCAGCGGGGCCTTTTTTACAATGAGCAGTTCTTC
NA	13	TRBD1	TRBV10-3	TRBJ1-1	CAITDRGHTEAFF	TGTGCCATCACCGACAGGGGGCACACTGAAGCTTTCTTT
NA	19	TRBD2	TRBV19	TRBJ2-3	CASSIRTGGSGRPSGTQYF	TGTGCCAGTAGTATAAGAACGGGGGGTAGCGGGAGACCTTCTGGTACGCAGTATTTT
NA	16	NA	TRBV5-1	TRBJ2-5	CASSPTGLRYEETQYF	TGCGCCAGCAGCCCAACAGGGTTGAGGTATGAAGAGACCCAGTACTTC
NA	15	NA	TRBV6-5	TRBJ1-1	CASSYFRVGNTEAFF	TGTGCCAGCAGTTACTTCAGGGTAGGGAACACTGAAGCTTTCTTT
NA	16	NA	TRBV7-3	TRBJ2-2	CASSLSSGSNTGELFF	TGTGCCAGCAGCTTATCGTCAGGTTCGAACACCGGGGAGCTGTTTTTT
NA	17	NA	TRBV2	TRBJ1-4	CASSEEAVRQRNEKLFF	TGTGCCAGCAGTGAAGAAGCCGTCCGACAGCGAAATGAAAAACTGTTTTTT
once	14	TRBD1	TRBV6-5	TRBJ1-2	CASSYDDRGLSYTF	TGTGCCAGCAGCTATGACGACAGGGGATTATCGTACACCTTC
NA	14	TRBD1	TRBV30	TRBJ1-4	CAWSAGQGREKLFF	TGTGCCTGGAGTGCGGGACAGGGTCGCGAAAAACTGTTTTTT
NA	15	TRBD1	TRBV4-1	TRBJ2-7	CASSPGQGPSYEQYF	TGCGCCAGCAGCCCGGGACAGGGGCCCTCCTACGAGCAGTACTTC
few	15	TRBD1	TRBV2	TRBJ1-5	CASSGTGLYNQPQHF	TGTGCCAGCAGTGGGACAGGACTATACAATCAGCCCCAGCATTTT
NA	14	NA	TRBV30	TRBJ2-3	CAWSSGAGQDTQYF	TGTGCCTGGAGCTCTGGGGCCGGGCAAGATACGCAGTATTTT